Given below is one TCR beta chain in context. Its specificity is unknown. A read error may produce the germline difference seen at one junction end. Germline lookup yields CDR1 LGHNA and CDR2 YSLEER. The CDR3 runs 16 residues. RNA was extracted from bulk tissue without any cell sorting. The normal lung tissue was taken more than 3 cm from the tumor edge. The library came from three nested PCR rounds adapted from ARM-PCR protocols. From the multiplex PCR reads, TCRdb called clonotypes with MiXCR, one entry per CDR3 protein. The repertoire holds some 73,000 distinct CDR3 sequences, around 80% seen once, with 51% in the top ten. The data are from a study of tumor and adjacent non-tumor tissue in lung cancer. Study as a whole: On average, productive TCRbeta reads reached roughly 4 million per sample. Study results and limitations: Normal lung showed higher cumulative top 100 clone frequency than tumor.

The TCR sequence derives from a man aged 60 to 75 with non-small cell lung cancer. The rearrangement links TRBV4-3 to TRBJ1-1; D unresolved. Sequenced: distant non-tumor lung tissue. The CDR3, as DNA: TGCGCCAGGAGCCAAGATTTAAGTGGCAGCGGTACTGAAGCTTTCTTT. As protein: CARSQDLSGSGTEAFF.